These T cell receptor beta chains were read from a single sample in a study of cytomegalovirus exposure and HLA in healthy donors. Assay used: immunoSEQ multiplex PCR; TCRdb lists only in-frame clones, some missing. This repertoire shows approximately 100,000 clones, more than 65% found once; its top ten account for around 5.8%. The specimen sequenced was PBMCs. The receptors originated from a woman in her 50s in good health and CMV-seropositive. CDR3s include the opening cysteine and the closing phenylalanine or tryptophan. D genes are given only for firm matches. A row's size may be missing; if present it is once, few, many or a size class.

CDR3 protein: CSVVTANIQYF
CDR3 DNA: TGCAGCGTTGTGACAGCAAACATTCAGTACTTC
clone size: few
D gene: NA
J gene: TRBJ2-4
V gene: TRBV29-1

CDR3 protein: CASSRPRDRATDTQYF
CDR3 DNA: TGTGCCAGCAGTCGACCCCGGGACAGGGCTACAGATACGCAGTATTTT
clone size: NA
D gene: TRBD1
J gene: TRBJ2-3
V gene: TRBV6-4

CDR3 protein: CASSVSPGEGQPQHF
CDR3 DNA: TGTGCCAGCAGCGTGTCGCCAGGCGAGGGTCAGCCCCAGCATTTT
clone size: NA
D gene: NA
J gene: TRBJ1-5
V gene: TRBV9

CDR3 protein: CASSSRGNYGYTF
CDR3 DNA: TGTGCCAGCAGCTCCAGGGGGAACTATGGCTACACCTTC
clone size: NA
D gene: TRBD1
J gene: TRBJ1-2
V gene: TRBV7-6

CDR3 protein: CAWNVGLSNTGELFF
CDR3 DNA: TGTGCCTGGAATGTGGGACTTTCGAACACCGGGGAGCTGTTTTTT
clone size: few
D gene: NA
J gene: TRBJ2-2
V gene: TRBV30

CDR3 protein: CASTGTGEYAEQYF
CDR3 DNA: TGTGCCAGCACCGGGACAGGGGAGTACGCCGAGCAGTACTTC
clone size: NA
D gene: TRBD1
J gene: TRBJ2-7
V gene: TRBV25-1

CDR3 protein: CASSGGTDYGYTF
CDR3 DNA: TGTGCCAGCAGCGGCGGGACGGACTATGGCTACACCTTC
clone size: NA
D gene: NA
J gene: TRBJ1-2
V gene: TRBV7-9

CDR3 protein: CASSVGEGWGGNEKLFF
CDR3 DNA: TGTGCCAGCAGCGTAGGAGAGGGGTGGGGAGGGAATGAAAAACTGTTTTTT
clone size: NA
D gene: NA
J gene: TRBJ1-4
V gene: TRBV9

CDR3 protein: CATNNDGYTF
CDR3 DNA: TGTGCCACCAACAACGATGGCTACACCTTC
clone size: NA
D gene: NA
J gene: TRBJ1-2
V gene: TRBV28

CDR3 protein: CAKIHPNTEAFF
CDR3 DNA: TGTGCCAAGATACACCCGAACACTGAAGCTTTCTTT
clone size: NA
D gene: NA
J gene: TRBJ1-1
V gene: TRBV2

CDR3 protein: CASSLSRGQGKSSPLHF
CDR3 DNA: TGTGCCAGCAGCTTAAGTAGGGGACAGGGAAAAAGTTCACCCCTCCACTTT
clone size: NA
D gene: TRBD1
J gene: TRBJ1-6
V gene: TRBV7-8

CDR3 protein: CASSSLGQGRRTGELFF
CDR3 DNA: TGTGCCAGCAGTTCGCTGGGACAGGGACGGCGGACCGGGGAGCTGTTTTTT
clone size: NA
D gene: TRBD1
J gene: TRBJ2-2
V gene: TRBV28

CDR3 protein: CASGVVHKEAFF
CDR3 DNA: TGTGCCAGCGGAGTCGTCCACAAAGAAGCTTTCTTT
clone size: few
D gene: NA
J gene: TRBJ1-1
V gene: TRBV5-4

CDR3 protein: CASSFGSVRSTDTQYF
CDR3 DNA: TGTGCCAGCAGCTTCGGTAGCGTTCGAAGCACAGATACGCAGTATTTT
clone size: NA
D gene: NA
J gene: TRBJ2-3
V gene: TRBV11-2

CDR3 protein: CASSIPTGTGVYEQYF
CDR3 DNA: TGTGCCAGTAGTATACCAACCGGGACAGGGGTCTACGAGCAGTACTTC
clone size: NA
D gene: TRBD1
J gene: TRBJ2-7
V gene: TRBV19

CDR3 protein: CASSLTGGPPYEQYF
CDR3 DNA: TGTGCCAGCAGCTTAACAGGGGGGCCCCCCTACGAGCAGTACTTC
clone size: NA
D gene: TRBD1
J gene: TRBJ2-7
V gene: TRBV11-2

CDR3 protein: CASSLRLAGDPQETQYF
CDR3 DNA: TGCGCCAGCAGCTTGAGGCTAGCGGGGGACCCACAAGAGACCCAGTACTTC
clone size: few
D gene: TRBD2
J gene: TRBJ2-5
V gene: TRBV5-1

CDR3 protein: CASRCQAGTGELFF
CDR3 DNA: TGTGCCAGCAGGTGTCAGGCGGGGACCGGGGAGCTGTTTTTT
clone size: NA
D gene: NA
J gene: TRBJ2-2
V gene: TRBV21-1

CDR3 protein: CASSPTGVNTEAFF
CDR3 DNA: TGTGCCAGCTCACCTACAGGGGTGAACACTGAAGCTTTCTTT
clone size: NA
D gene: TRBD1
J gene: TRBJ1-1
V gene: TRBV18

CDR3 protein: CASSYSSGGASYNEQFF
CDR3 DNA: TGCGCCAGCAGCTACTCTAGCGGGGGCGCTAGCTACAATGAGCAGTTCTTC
clone size: NA
D gene: TRBD2
J gene: TRBJ2-1
V gene: TRBV5-1

CDR3 protein: CASSADSADTQYF
CDR3 DNA: TGTGCCAGCAGTGCTGACTCCGCAGATACGCAGTATTTT
clone size: NA
D gene: NA
J gene: TRBJ2-3
V gene: TRBV6-4

CDR3 protein: CASSPTGVIADTQYF
CDR3 DNA: TGTGCCAGCAGCCCTACAGGGGTAATCGCAGATACGCAGTATTTT
clone size: few
D gene: TRBD1
J gene: TRBJ2-3
V gene: TRBV6-6

CDR3 protein: CASSSKPPLSGGSTDTQYF
CDR3 DNA: TGTGCCAGCAGCTCAAAGCCCCCTCTGAGCGGGGGGTCGACAGATACGCAGTATTTT
clone size: NA
D gene: TRBD2
J gene: TRBJ2-3
V gene: TRBV13

CDR3 protein: CASSERTELNYGYTF
CDR3 DNA: TGTGCCAGCAGTGAAAGGACAGAGCTGAACTATGGCTACACCTTC
clone size: once
D gene: NA
J gene: TRBJ1-2
V gene: TRBV6-1

CDR3 protein: CASSRRPLDLNEKLFF
CDR3 DNA: TGTGCCAGCTCACGGAGGCCTTTGGATTTGAATGAAAAACTGTTTTTT
clone size: NA
D gene: NA
J gene: TRBJ1-4
V gene: TRBV18

CDR3 protein: CAITGTARYTEAFF
CDR3 DNA: TGTGCCATTACTGGGACAGCCAGATACACTGAAGCTTTCTTT
clone size: NA
D gene: TRBD1
J gene: TRBJ1-1
V gene: TRBV10-3

CDR3 protein: CATSRDTGYGYTF
CDR3 DNA: TGTGCCACCAGCAGAGATACGGGGTATGGCTACACCTTC
clone size: NA
D gene: NA
J gene: TRBJ1-2
V gene: TRBV15

CDR3 protein: CASSLMTAYGYTF
CDR3 DNA: TGTGCCAGCAGTTTAATGACAGCCTATGGCTACACCTTC
clone size: NA
D gene: NA
J gene: TRBJ1-2
V gene: TRBV28

CDR3 protein: CASSLMRSGGLEQYF
CDR3 DNA: TGTGCCAGCAGCTTAATGAGGAGCGGGGGTCTCGAGCAGTACTTC
clone size: NA
D gene: TRBD2
J gene: TRBJ2-7
V gene: TRBV7-2

CDR3 protein: CASSVGTVGNYGYTF
CDR3 DNA: TGTGCCAGCAGCGTAGGGACAGTGGGAAACTATGGCTACACCTTC
clone size: few
D gene: NA
J gene: TRBJ1-2
V gene: TRBV9

CDR3 protein: CAIRGGETPGNTIYF
CDR3 DNA: TGTGCCATCAGGGGGGGAGAGACCCCAGGAAACACCATATATTTT
clone size: NA
D gene: NA
J gene: TRBJ1-3
V gene: TRBV10-3

CDR3 protein: CASTSSRGNTEAFF
CDR3 DNA: TGTGCCAGCACCTCGTCCCGGGGGAACACTGAAGCTTTCTTT
clone size: once
D gene: NA
J gene: TRBJ1-1
V gene: TRBV7-2

CDR3 protein: CASSLGPPGNTGELFF
CDR3 DNA: TGTGCCAGCAGCTTAGGACCCCCAGGGAACACCGGGGAGCTGTTTTTT
clone size: NA
D gene: NA
J gene: TRBJ2-2
V gene: TRBV7-2

CDR3 protein: CASSMKGPGIYNSPLHF
CDR3 DNA: TGTGCCAGTAGTATGAAGGGGCCCGGAATTTATAATTCACCCCTCCACTTT
clone size: NA
D gene: NA
J gene: TRBJ1-6
V gene: TRBV19

CDR3 protein: CASSLSLAGLFNEQFF
CDR3 DNA: TGTGCCAGCAGCTTGTCCCTAGCGGGTTTATTCAATGAGCAGTTCTTC
clone size: NA
D gene: TRBD2
J gene: TRBJ2-1
V gene: TRBV7-2

CDR3 protein: CASSSGQDPNSNQPQHF
CDR3 DNA: TGTGCCAGCAGCTCGGGACAGGACCCCAATAGCAATCAGCCCCAGCATTTT
clone size: few
D gene: TRBD1
J gene: TRBJ1-5
V gene: TRBV28

CDR3 protein: CASSPIPPQGRNTQYF
CDR3 DNA: TGTGCCAGCTCACCCATACCCCCACAGGGGAGGAATACGCAGTATTTT
clone size: NA
D gene: NA
J gene: TRBJ2-3
V gene: TRBV18

CDR3 protein: CASTQQGADTQYF
CDR3 DNA: TGTGCCAGCACACAACAGGGGGCGGATACGCAGTATTTT
clone size: few
D gene: TRBD1
J gene: TRBJ2-3
V gene: TRBV2

CDR3 protein: CATRSRQGGDEQYF
CDR3 DNA: TGTGCCACCCGCTCCCGACAGGGAGGTGACGAGCAGTACTTC
clone size: NA
D gene: NA
J gene: TRBJ2-7
V gene: TRBV6-1

CDR3 protein: CASSMRASSYEQYF
CDR3 DNA: TGTGCCAGTAGTATGAGGGCCTCTTCCTACGAGCAGTACTTC
clone size: NA
D gene: NA
J gene: TRBJ2-7
V gene: TRBV19

CDR3 protein: CASSFYWGGEGEKLFF
CDR3 DNA: TGTGCCAGCAGCTTTTACTGGGGGGGCGAAGGTGAAAAACTGTTTTTT
clone size: few
D gene: NA
J gene: TRBJ1-4
V gene: TRBV5-5

CDR3 protein: CASRLDRGGGYTF
CDR3 DNA: TGTGCCAGCAGGTTAGACAGGGGAGGTGGCTACACCTTC
clone size: few
D gene: TRBD1
J gene: TRBJ1-2
V gene: TRBV28

CDR3 protein: CASSLTTTGELFF
CDR3 DNA: TGTGCCAGCAGCTTAACAACGACAGGGGAGCTGTTTTTT
clone size: NA
D gene: NA
J gene: TRBJ2-2
V gene: TRBV7-2

CDR3 protein: CAWSVTGLANYGYTF
CDR3 DNA: TGTGCCTGGAGTGTAACAGGGTTAGCTAACTATGGCTACACCTTC
clone size: once
D gene: NA
J gene: TRBJ1-2
V gene: TRBV30

CDR3 protein: CASSMGPGLAQSLFF
CDR3 DNA: TGTGCCAGTAGTATGGGACCGGGACTAGCGCAGTCCCTGTTCTTC
clone size: NA
D gene: TRBD2
J gene: TRBJ2-1
V gene: TRBV19

CDR3 protein: CASSIPNTGVLNYGYTF
CDR3 DNA: TGTGCCAGTAGTATCCCCAATACAGGGGTCCTCAACTATGGCTACACCTTC
clone size: NA
D gene: TRBD1
J gene: TRBJ1-2
V gene: TRBV19

CDR3 protein: CASSGSYGYTF
CDR3 DNA: TGTGCCAGCAGCGGGAGTTATGGCTACACCTTC
clone size: few
D gene: NA
J gene: TRBJ1-2
V gene: TRBV28

CDR3 protein: CASSAWTGGNYGYTF
CDR3 DNA: TGTGCCAGCAGCGCATGGACAGGGGGAAACTATGGCTACACCTTC
clone size: once
D gene: TRBD1
J gene: TRBJ1-2
V gene: TRBV7-9

CDR3 protein: CASRDNTGQGYEQYF
CDR3 DNA: TGCGCCAGTAGGGACAACACGGGACAGGGCTACGAGCAGTACTTC
clone size: NA
D gene: TRBD1
J gene: TRBJ2-7
V gene: TRBV5-1

CDR3 protein: CASSILDSRNTIYF
CDR3 DNA: TGTGCCAGTAGTATACTGGACAGTAGAAACACCATATATTTT
clone size: NA
D gene: NA
J gene: TRBJ1-3
V gene: TRBV19

CDR3 protein: CAWSTGTGGYEQYF
CDR3 DNA: TGTGCCTGGAGCACCGGGACAGGGGGCTACGAGCAGTACTTC
clone size: few
D gene: TRBD1
J gene: TRBJ2-7
V gene: TRBV30

CDR3 protein: CASSLDRAAYEQYF
CDR3 DNA: TGTGCCAGCAGCTTAGACAGGGCGGCCTACGAGCAGTACTTC
clone size: NA
D gene: NA
J gene: TRBJ2-7
V gene: TRBV7-2

CDR3 protein: CASSQRGPNYGYTF
CDR3 DNA: TGCGCCAGCAGCCAAAGGGGCCCTAACTATGGCTACACCTTC
clone size: NA
D gene: NA
J gene: TRBJ1-2
V gene: TRBV4-1

CDR3 protein: CASSGFRGAFNEQFF
CDR3 DNA: TGTGCCAGCAGCGGATTCCGGGGGGCTTTCAATGAGCAGTTCTTC
clone size: NA
D gene: NA
J gene: TRBJ2-1
V gene: TRBV9

CDR3 protein: CASRTGIFNSPLHF
CDR3 DNA: TGTGCCAGCAGGACAGGGATTTTTAATTCACCCCTCCACTTT
clone size: NA
D gene: TRBD1
J gene: TRBJ1-6
V gene: TRBV2

CDR3 protein: CASSPIGRGLGTQYF
CDR3 DNA: TGTGCCAGCAGTCCGATCGGCAGGGGGCTAGGGACCCAGTACTTC
clone size: NA
D gene: TRBD1
J gene: TRBJ2-5
V gene: TRBV28

CDR3 protein: CASAGDGQGNPGGQPQHF
CDR3 DNA: TGTGCCAGCGCCGGAGATGGACAGGGAAACCCGGGGGGTCAGCCCCAGCATTTT
clone size: NA
D gene: TRBD1
J gene: TRBJ1-5
V gene: TRBV28

CDR3 protein: CASSFVITGELFF
CDR3 DNA: TGTGCCAGTAGTTTCGTTATCACCGGGGAGCTGTTTTTT
clone size: NA
D gene: NA
J gene: TRBJ2-2
V gene: TRBV19

CDR3 protein: CASSEDRVAGTQYF
CDR3 DNA: TGTGCCAGCAGTGAAGACAGGGTAGCGGGGACCCAGTACTTC
clone size: NA
D gene: NA
J gene: TRBJ2-5
V gene: TRBV6-1